One T cell receptor (beta chain) is described in this entry. Seattle patient enrollment occurred during active infection, with longitudinal follow-up thereafter. The data belong to a study of blood T cell repertoires in COVID-19. For the study at large: Whether acute or convalescent, the COVID-19 samples came from the United States, Italy and Spain.

Original processing notes: For nucleated cells, counts were estimated from reference gene primer amplification. Sequencing used immunoSEQ multiplex PCR; TCRdb keeps in-frame clones, though not all of them. That table furnishes V, J and clone size, whereas the DNA furnished D and trimming. The table lists some 180,000 clones, approximately 88% of them singletons, with about 7% in the top ten. Sequences were obtained from peripheral blood. This TCR was recovered from a woman aged 40 to 49 with COVID-19, enrolled during active disease.

The CDR3 region has the DNA TGTGCCAGTAAGCTGATAGCGGGAAGCGAGACCCAGTACTTC. It is translated as CASKLIAGSETQYF. V is TRBV27 and J is TRBJ2-5, with TRBD2 identical over 8 bases. This CDR3 has 14 residues. The J segment lost 5 bases and the V segment lost 9 bases, leaving 11 bases of the junction unmatched. CDR1 is MNHEY, CDR2 SMNVEV, per germline (reference sequence).